These 25 T cell receptor beta chains were all obtained from the same sample, sequenced in a study of blood T cell repertoires in COVID-19 (TCRdb year 2020). The receptor library was made with the immunoSEQ multiplex PCR assay. The table comes from immuneACCESS by way of TCRdb, which keeps in-frame sequences with V and J called. Part of the clones is missing from these tables; in studies checked, under half for an unresolved V gene and the rest for unknown reasons. Present in this sample are about 68,000 clones, approximately 85% of which were seen just once. Roughly 25% of the sample lies in the top ten. Sequenced material: peripheral blood. All receptors come from a man between 50 and 59 years old with acute or convalescent COVID-19.

The chain has TRBV6-5 and TRBJ1-2, with D possibly TRBD1 on 5 matching bases. The CDR3 extends over 13 amino acids. CDR1 and CDR2 (germline): MNHEY, SVGAGI. V was shortened by 2 bases and J by 8 bases, with 12 bases between the two germline ends. The CDR3 is CASSYGREGGYTF. The CDR3 DNA reads TGTGCCAGCAGTTACGGCAGGGAGGGAGGCTACACCTTC.

The rearrangement uses TRBV29-1 and TRBJ2-5; 8 nucleotides align to TRBD2. The CDR3 contains 16 residues. Germline CDR1 and CDR2: SQVTM and ANQGSEA. The junction had 12 bases not matched to a gene; V was cut back by 2 bases and J by 4 bases. As DNA, the CDR3 is TGCAGCGTTGAAAGGGGACTAGTTAGGTCCGGAGAGACCCAGTACTTC. Its translation is CSVERGLVRSGETQYF.

V gene TRBV12-5 combines with J gene TRBJ1-3; D ambiguous. Trimming removed 1 base at V and 7 bases at J, with 11 bases between. The CDR3 is 14 residues long. CDR1 and CDR2 from the germline V gene are LGHNT and FRNRAP. CDR3: CASGLGTSLNTIYF. CDR3 in DNA: TGTGCTAGTGGTTTGGGAACATCCCTGAACACCATATATTTT. The full variable domain, rest sourced from reference TRBV12-5 and TRBJ1-3, is DARVTQTPRHKVTEMGQEVTMRCQPILGHNTVFWYRQTMMQGLELLAYFRNRAPLDDSGMPKDRFSAEMPDATLATLKIQPSEPRDSAVYFCASGLGTSLNTIYFGEGSWLTVV.

This clone was seen only once. The chain employs TRBV6-2 or TRBV6-3 and TRBJ2-3; 12 bases are shared with TRBD2. Germline CDR1 and CDR2: MNHEY and SVGEGT. Trimming cost V 6 bases and J 6 bases; bases outside gene matches: 4. This CDR3 has 14 amino acids. As DNA, the CDR3 is TGTGCCAGCAGCTTAGGGACTAGCGGGGATACGCAGTATTTT. This gives the protein CASSLGTSGDTQYF.

The rearrangement joins TRBV15 to TRBJ1-3; the match to TRBD1 covers 7 bases. Germline V gene data show CDR1 as LNHNV and CDR2 as YYDKDF (reference sequence). The CDR3 is made up of 14 amino acids. The ends lost 3 bases at V and 7 bases at J; junction bases unmatched: 6. CDR3 nucleotide sequence: TGTGCCACCAGCAGCCGACAGGGACAGAACACCATATATTTT. This translates into CATSSRQGQNTIYF.

The V and J genes are TRBV10-3 and TRBJ1-5; 9 bases match TRBD1. The CDR3 is 16 residues long. V trimming: 0 bases; J trimming: 3 bases; junction bases outside the gene matches: 3. Germline V CDR1 and CDR2: ENHRY, SYGVKD. The CDR3 DNA reads TGTGCCATCAGTGAGTCGACAGGGGGTCCCAATCAGCCCCAGCATTTT. It specifies CAISESTGGPNQPQHF.

The rearrangement links TRBV5-1 to TRBJ2-1; D may be TRBD2 (6 bases). Looked up from germline, CDR1 is SGHRS and CDR2 is YFSETQ. The CDR3 spans 17 residues. Trimming took off 4 bases at V and 1 base at J, with 18 bases between the two ends. In nucleotides, the CDR3 is TGCGCCAGCAGCGCCAGTGTGGGGGGACTTTCCTACAATGAGCAGTTCTTC. This translates into CASSASVGGLSYNEQFF.

The chain employs TRBV5-4 and TRBJ1-3, with 7 positions matching TRBD1. The CDR3 contains 16 residues. V gave up 7 bases and J gave up 4 bases; unmatched junction bases: 14. The germline CDR1 and CDR2 sequences are SGHNT and YYREEE (reference sequence). CDR3 loop: CASGKTGVVSGNTIYF. As DNA, the CDR3 is TGTGCCAGCGGTAAAACAGGGGTAGTTTCCGGAAACACCATATATTTT.

This clone was picked up one time. J is TRBJ2-1 and V is TRBV5-6; D perhaps matches TRBD1 (5 bases). The germline V and J ends were trimmed by 2 bases and 4 bases, with 7 bases remaining between them. Germline V gene sequence: CDR1 SGHDT, CDR2 YYEEEE. The length of the CDR3 is 13 residues. The CDR3 reads CASSFGAYNEQFF. The DNA of the CDR3 is TGTGCCAGCAGCTTTGGGGCGTACAATGAGCAGTTCTTC. Looking up the rest from reference TRBV5-6 and TRBJ2-1 gives the full variable domain: DAGVTQSPTHLIKTRGQQVTLRCSPKSGHDTVSWYQQALGQGPQFIFQYYEEEERQRGNFPDRFSGHQFPNYSSELNVNALLLGDSALYLCASSFGAYNEQFFGPGTRLTVL.

The V gene is TRBV5-1, the J gene TRBJ1-2; no firm D call. Germline loops: CDR1 SGHRS, CDR2 YFSETQ. V shed 4 bases and J shed 2 bases, with 9 bases lying between them. This CDR3 spans 13 amino acids. CDR3 sequence: CASSPRGNYGYTF. The CDR3, as DNA: TGCGCCAGCAGCCCCCGAGGAAACTATGGCTACACCTTC. The variable domain in full, completed from reference TRBV5-1 and TRBJ1-2, reads KAGVTQTPRYLIKTRGQQVTLSCSPISGHRSVSWYQQTPGQGLQFLFEYFSETQRNKGNFPGRFSGRQFSNSRSEMNVSTLELGDSALYLCASSPRGNYGYTFGSGTRLTVV.

To note about this clone: A junction boundary mismatches the germline segment, possibly from a read error. The V call is TRBV2, the J call TRBJ2-3, with 9 bases that match TRBD2. The germline V gene has CDR1 SNHLY and CDR2 FYNNEI. The CDR3 is 14 amino acids. CDR3 DNA: TGTGCCAGCCCCCGAGCGGGGGGCACTGATACGCAGTATTTT. Its translation is CASPRAGGTDTQYF.

The chain links TRBV10-2 to TRBJ1-1, with unresolved D. The CDR3 has 14 amino acids. V was pared by 4 bases and J by 3 bases, with 12 bases between. Per germline, CDR1 WSHSY and CDR2 SAAADI. The CDR3, as DNA: TGCGCCAGCAGTGCGGAGGAGGGCCACACTGAAGCTTTCTTT. Protein sequence: CASSAEEGHTEAFF.

This chain uses TRBV6-1 with TRBJ2-3; 9 nucleotides agree with TRBD1. Germline assignment: CDR1 MNHNS and CDR2 SASEGT. J was trimmed by 4 bases and V by 3 bases; bases with no gene match: 2. The CDR3 totals 14 residues. DNA for the CDR3: TGTGCCAGCAGTGATTGGACAGGGGCAGATACGCAGTATTTT. Protein sequence: CASSDWTGADTQYF.

This chain uses TRBV28 with TRBJ1-1; unclear D gene. CDR1 and CDR2 from the germline V gene are MDHEN and SYDVKM. The CDR3 length is 15 residues. The V end lost 8 bases, the J end lost 1 base, and 17 bases lay between the germline ends. In nucleotides, the CDR3 is TGTGCCAGCGCCCGAGGCGGTCTGGGGAACACTGAAGCTTTCTTT. Translation: CASARGGLGNTEAFF. The whole variable domain, filled in from reference TRBV28 and TRBJ1-1, reads DVKVTQSSRYLVKRTGEKVFLECVQDMDHENMFWYRQDPGLGLRLIYFSYDVKMKEKGDIPEGYSVSREKKERFSLILESASTNQTSMYLCASARGGLGNTEAFFGQGTRLTVV.

CDR3 sequence: CASSSRQLYEQYF. For the CDR3, the DNA is TGTGCCAGCTCATCTCGACAGTTATACGAGCAGTACTTC. The chain couples TRBV18 to TRBJ2-7, with D tentatively TRBD1 (5 bases). The V end was cut by 5 bases, the J end by 4 bases, with 12 bases between. The length of the CDR3 is 13 residues. Germline assignment: CDR1 KGHSH and CDR2 LQKENI.

The chain is built from TRBV3-1 (or the pseudogene TRBV3-2) and TRBJ2-7, with a weak D call TRBD2 (5 bases). Trimming pared 1 base from V and 3 bases from J, leaving 13 bases between. This CDR3 spans 15 amino acids. CDR1 and CDR2 (germline): LGHDT, YNNKEL (reference sequence). CDR3 coding DNA: TGTGCCAGCAGCCAAGGGCCCTCTGGACTCTACGAGCAGTACGTC. It specifies CASSQGPSGLYEQYV.

The CDR3 here is CASSLTLSTSGAFKNIQYF. The DNA of the CDR3 is TGTGCCAGCAGCTTAACCCTCTCGACTAGCGGGGCCTTTAAAAACATTCAGTACTTC. The chain is built from TRBV11-2 and TRBJ2-4, with 11 bases identical to TRBD2. The CDR3 consists of 19 residues. Germline V gene sequence: CDR1 SGHAT, CDR2 FQNNGV. The V gene end was trimmed by 2 bases and the J gene end by 4 bases; junction bases not matched to a gene: 13. Filled out from reference TRBV11-2 and TRBJ2-4, the complete variable domain reads EAGVAQSPRYKIIEKRQSVAFWCNPISGHATLYWYQQILGQGPKLLIQFQNNGVVDDSQLPKDRFSAERLKGVDSTLKIQPAKLEDSAVYLCASSLTLSTSGAFKNIQYFGAGTRLSVL.

The chain has TRBV11-3 and TRBJ2-3; a weak D match, TRBD2 (5 bases). Trimming shortened V by 5 bases and J by 2 bases, and 8 bases separated the two germline ends. Germline loops: CDR1 SGHNT, CDR2 YENEEA. The CDR3 runs to 13 residues. CDR3 residues: CASSRGHTDTQYF. As DNA, the CDR3 is TGTGCCAGCAGCCGGGGTCACACAGATACGCAGTATTTT.

The chain employs TRBV24-1 and TRBJ2-1, with D possibly being TRBD1 (5 bases). The length of the CDR3 is 14 residues. The V gene lost 1 base and the J gene lost 6 bases, with 9 bases spanning the gap. The germline V gene has CDR1 KGHDR and CDR2 SFDVKD. The CDR3 here is CATSDLTRANEQFF. Here the CDR3 DNA reads TGTGCCACCAGTGATTTAACCAGGGCCAATGAGCAGTTCTTC.

The chain joins TRBV19 to TRBJ2-3, with 11 nucleotides matching TRBD2. The CDR3 covers 16 residues. The V gene end was trimmed by 4 bases and the J gene end by 3 bases; junction bases not matched to a gene: 6. Germline V gives CDR1 LNHDA, CDR2 SQIVND (reference sequence). The CDR3: CASSTRLAGQTDTQYF. The CDR3 DNA sequence: TGTGCCAGTAGTACGCGACTAGCGGGGCAAACAGATACGCAGTATTTT.

V usage is TRBV29-1 and J usage is TRBJ2-5; D ambiguous. Trimming shortened V by 4 bases and J by 2 bases, and 8 bases separated the two germline ends. Germline V gene lookup returns CDR1 SQVTM and CDR2 ANQGSEA. This CDR3 has 12 residues. The CDR3 reads CSVADLQETQYF. CDR3 nucleotide sequence: TGCAGCGTTGCCGACTTGCAAGAGACCCAGTACTTC. Looking up the rest from reference TRBV29-1 and TRBJ2-5 gives the full variable domain: SAVISQKPSRDICQRGTSLTIQCQVDSQVTMMFWYRQQPGQSLTLIATANQGSEATYESGFVIDKFPISRPNLTFSTLTVSNMSPEDSSIYLCSVADLQETQYFGPGTRLLVL.

V usage is TRBV4-2 and J usage is TRBJ1-2; D call uncertain. V lost 1 base to trimming and J lost 4 bases, with 13 bases between them. The CDR3 spans 15 residues. Germline lookup yields CDR1 LGHNA and CDR2 YNFKEQ. CDR3 DNA: TGTGCCAGCAGCCAAGTTAATACAGACACCTATGGCTACACCTTC. This gives the protein CASSQVNTDTYGYTF.

The chain couples TRBV24-1 to TRBJ2-5, with a tentative D call TRBD2 (6 bases). Between the trimmed V and J ends, which lost 3 bases and 7 bases, there was a span of 14 bases. The CDR3 sequence is 14 residues long. Germline V lookup: CDR1 KGHDR, CDR2 SFDVKD. CDR3 region: CATSDVGGGGTQYF. Written as DNA, the CDR3 is TGTGCCACCAGTGATGTCGGGGGAGGAGGGACCCAGTACTTC.

This clone was counted once. This rearrangement joins TRBV7-3 to TRBJ1-4; no clear D. Germline V CDR1 and CDR2: SGHTA, FQGTGA. This CDR3 is 13 amino acids long. The V end lost 5 bases, the J end lost 7 bases, and 11 bases lay between the germline ends. CDR3 DNA: TGTGCCAGCAGCAAACGCGGGGTTGAAAAACTGTTTTTT. Translation gives CASSKRGVEKLFF.

The chain carries TRBV4-1 and TRBJ1-2, with TRBD1 matching 8 bases. The CDR3 runs to 15 residues. V shed 3 bases and J 2 bases; nucleotides not matched to a gene: 5. In germline, CDR1 is MGHRA, CDR2 YSYEKL. CDR3 sequence: CASSHAGGLNYGYTF. The CDR3 coding sequence is TGCGCCAGCAGCCATGCAGGGGGCTTGAACTATGGCTACACCTTC.